The 32 T cell receptor beta chains given below trace back to one sample, sequenced in a study of response to subunit inactivated influenza vaccine. Via MiXCR, TCRdb re-called the RT-PCR reads, giving one row per CDR3 protein. This table holds more than 150,000 distinct CDR3 sequences, about 9.3% found once. The sequencing used non-naive T cells sorted from PBMCs, collected on the day of vaccination. Source of these receptors: a man aged 45-65 years who received an inactivated influenza vaccine.

This clonotype was seen ten or more times. V and J are TRBV6-2 or TRBV6-3 and TRBJ1-1; D is unclear. Trimming cost V 6 bases and J 3 bases, with 8 bases left between them. Germline values: CDR1 MNHEY, CDR2 SVGEGT. The CDR3 has 12 residues. The CDR3 sequence: CASRTQYTEAFF. CDR3 DNA sequence: TGTGCCAGCAGAACCCAGTACACTGAAGCTTTCTTT.

This clonotype was counted ten times or more. This sequence joins TRBV29-1 and TRBJ2-3, with no clear D. Germline CDR1 is SQVTM and CDR2 is ANQGSEA. V was clipped by 4 bases and J by 5 bases, with 7 bases between them. This CDR3 region has 11 residues. CDR3 sequence (DNA): TGCAGCGTTGGTATACAAGATACGCAGTATTTT. It translates to CSVGIQDTQYF.

This clonotype was detected a few times. The V and J genes are TRBV18 and TRBJ2-7, with 7 bases lining up with TRBD1. This CDR3 is 14 amino acids long. Germline V lookup: CDR1 KGHSH, CDR2 LQKENI. J was trimmed by 2 bases and V by 5 bases; bases with no gene match: 6. The CDR3 reads CASSKGTDTYEQYF. The DNA of the CDR3 is TGTGCCAGCTCAAAAGGGACAGACACCTACGAGCAGTACTTC.

At least ten counts were recorded for this clonotype. The rearrangement joins TRBV29-1 to TRBJ1-1; 7 bases are a match to TRBD1. CDR3 size: 14 residues. Germline V gene sequence: CDR1 SQVTM, CDR2 ANQGSEA. J was trimmed by 6 bases and V by 5 bases; bases with no gene match: 12. The CDR3 nucleotides read TGCAGCGTTTTCCAGGGGGGCCAAGATGCTGAAGCTTTCTTT. Translated, it gives CSVFQGGQDAEAFF. The full variable domain, with the rest looked up from reference TRBV29-1 and TRBJ1-1, is SAVISQKPSRDICQRGTSLTIQCQVDSQVTMMFWYRQQPGQSLTLIATANQGSEATYESGFVIDKFPISRPNLTFSTLTVSNMSPEDSSIYLCSVFQGGQDAEAFFGQGTRLTVV.

Many counts were recorded for this clonotype. This chain connects TRBV20-1 to TRBJ1-2; the D is unclear. CDR1 and CDR2 from the germline V gene are DFQATT and SNEGSKA (reference sequence). The CDR3 contains 15 residues. V lost 5 bases, J lost 6 bases, and 22 bases lay in between. The CDR3 protein is CSASTLARAVNGYTF. CDR3 nucleotide sequence: TGCAGTGCTTCGACCCTGGCCCGAGCGGTAAATGGCTACACCTTC.

The chain joins TRBV4-1 to TRBJ2-7, with 7 bases fitting TRBD1. Germline CDR1 and CDR2: MGHRA and YSYEKL. V was pared by 5 bases and J by 3 bases, with 7 bases of the junction left unmatched. The CDR3 runs 14 residues. In DNA form, the CDR3 reads TGCGCCAGCAGCACCAACAGGGGCGGCTACGAGCAGTACTTC. Residues: CASSTNRGGYEQYF.

This clonotype was observed a handful of times. The chain recombines TRBV6-2 or TRBV6-3 with TRBJ2-1; 12 bases fit TRBD2. CDR1 and CDR2 from the germline V gene are MNHEY and SVGEGT. J lost 8 bases, V lost 0 bases, and 5 bases had no gene match. The CDR3 is 16 residues long. The CDR3 here is CASSYSGLAGWDEQFF. The CDR3 DNA is TGTGCCAGCAGTTACTCCGGACTAGCGGGATGGGATGAGCAGTTCTTC.

This chain uses TRBV4-2 with TRBJ1-2, with 10 bases fitting TRBD1. Germline CDR1 and CDR2: LGHNA and YNFKEQ. The V segment lost 3 bases and the J segment 13 bases; nucleotides outside the gene matches: 17. The CDR3 totals 16 residues. CDR3 DNA: TGTGCCAGCAGCCACGGTGACCCGGGACAGGGGTTAGTGTGCACCTTC. This encodes CASSHGDPGQGLVCTF.

This clonotype was found many times. The chain carries TRBV7-9 and TRBJ2-2; a weak D match, TRBD1 (5 bases). The CDR3 runs 15 residues. Trimming cost V 3 bases and J 5 bases, with 13 bases left between them. Germline CDR1 reads SEHNR; CDR2 reads FQNEAQ (reference sequence). CDR3: CASSLNSRETGELFF. CDR3 DNA sequence: TGTGCCAGCAGCTTGAACTCCAGGGAAACCGGGGAGCTGTTTTTT.

This clonotype has a count of ten or more. The chain links TRBV6-2 or TRBV6-3 to TRBJ2-1; D gene unclear. CDR1 is MNHEY and CDR2 is SVGEGT in the germline V gene. Trimming left V 2 bases short and J 9 bases short, with 5 bases between. This CDR3 region has 11 residues. The CDR3 coding sequence is TGTGCCAGCAGTTACATTGGTGAGCAGTTCTTC. Encoded protein: CASSYIGEQFF.

This clonotype was detected ten times or more. This chain uses TRBV5-1 with TRBJ2-2, with D tentatively TRBD1 (5 bases). Trimming left V 4 bases short and J 5 bases short, with 15 bases between. The CDR3 length is 15 residues. CDR1 and CDR2 from the germline V gene are SGHRS and YFSETQ. The CDR3 protein is CASSTTASVTGELFF. CDR3 nucleotide sequence: TGCGCCAGCAGCACGACAGCCTCGGTGACCGGGGAGCTGTTTTTT.

The chain is built from TRBV28 and TRBJ2-3; 9 bases are shared with TRBD2. Germline V gene data show CDR1 as MDHEN and CDR2 as SYDVKM. The CDR3 length is 18 residues. The junction had 12 bases not matched to a gene; V was cut back by 2 bases and J by 3 bases. CDR3 in amino acids: CASSLILAGSFGTDTQYF. The DNA of the CDR3 is TGTGCCAGCAGTTTAATTCTAGCGGGGAGTTTCGGGACAGATACGCAGTATTTT.

This clonotype was counted many times. The chain couples TRBV3-1 to TRBJ2-7, with D perhaps TRBD1 (6 bases). Deletions cut 4 bases from V and 1 base from J, with 14 bases between. Looked up from germline, CDR1 is LGHDT and CDR2 is YNNKEL (reference sequence). This CDR3 is built from 15 residues. The CDR3 region has the DNA TGTGCCAGCAGCCCCCGACAGGCTAAATCCTACGAGCAGTACTTC. Its translation is CASSPRQAKSYEQYF.

This clonotype has only one observation. The J gene is TRBJ2-5, the V gene TRBV19; no definite D call. The V end was cut by 8 bases, the J end by 0 bases, with 4 bases between. The CDR3 loop spans 11 amino acids. Germline values: CDR1 LNHDA, CDR2 SQIVND (reference sequence). CDR3 amino acids: CASVDQETQYF. The CDR3 DNA reads TGTGCCAGTGTGGACCAAGAGACCCAGTACTTC.

The chain has TRBV5-1 and TRBJ2-1; TRBD1 matches at 10 bases. Per germline, CDR1 SGHRS and CDR2 YFSETQ. This CDR3 spans 19 amino acids. With V trimmed by 0 bases and J by 10 bases, 19 bases remained unmatched. CDR3 sequence: CASSLATFDRGRWTLEQFF. The DNA for the CDR3 is TGCGCCAGCAGCTTGGCCACGTTTGACAGGGGGCGATGGACACTGGAGCAGTTCTTC.

The chain carries TRBV5-1 and TRBJ2-2, with 8 bases aligning to TRBD1. Germline-derived CDR1 and CDR2 are SGHRS and YFSETQ. The CDR3 loop spans 16 amino acids. V shed 0 bases and J 6 bases; nucleotides not matched to a gene: 7. The CDR3 loop is CASSLVPGGAAGELFF. In DNA, the CDR3 is TGCGCCAGCAGCTTGGTTCCAGGGGGCGCCGCCGGGGAGCTGTTTTTT.

This clonotype has ten or more counts. This sequence joins TRBV9 and TRBJ1-1; the D is unclear. Germline lookup yields CDR1 SGDLS and CDR2 YYNGEE. Trimming pared 0 bases from V and 1 base from J, leaving 4 bases between. The CDR3 spans 13 residues. CDR3 nucleotide sequence: TGTGCCAGCAGCGTAGATTGGAACACTGAAGCTTTCTTT. Encoded protein: CASSVDWNTEAFF.

This clonotype was counted at least ten times. This chain joins TRBV5-1 and TRBJ1-1, with D maybe TRBD1 (5 bases). The CDR3 sequence is 13 residues long. Trimming pared 0 bases from V and 7 bases from J, leaving 10 bases between. Per germline, CDR1 SGHRS and CDR2 YFSETQ. The CDR3 region is CASSLAGRSEAFF. CDR3 DNA: TGCGCCAGCAGCTTGGCAGGGCGGAGTGAAGCTTTCTTT.

This clonotype was picked up many times. The chain combines TRBV4-3 with TRBJ1-3, with a possible D match to TRBD1 (5 bases). The CDR3 covers 15 residues. Per the germline V gene, CDR1 is LGHNA and CDR2 is YSLEER. The V end was cut by 0 bases, the J end by 4 bases, with 10 bases between. The DNA of the CDR3 is TGCGCCAGCAGCCAAGATTCCAGGGTCGGAAACACCATATATTTT. Translated: CASSQDSRVGNTIYF.

This clonotype was counted ten times or more. The gene calls are TRBV29-1 and TRBJ1-2; TRBD1 is a possible D gene (6 bases). This CDR3 has 12 amino acids. Trimming pared 7 bases from V and 7 bases from J, leaving 16 bases between. Germline V gene lookup returns CDR1 SQVTM and CDR2 ANQGSEA. In DNA form, the CDR3 reads TGCAGCGCGGACAGCCTTGAGACTGGCTACACCTTC. Translation: CSADSLETGYTF.

The V gene is TRBV5-1, the J gene TRBJ2-7, with 12 bases that match TRBD2. This CDR3 is built from 15 residues. J was trimmed by 4 bases and V by 4 bases; bases with no gene match: 6. The germline gives CDR1 SGHRS, CDR2 YFSETQ. As DNA, the CDR3 is TGCGCCAGCAGCCAGACTAGCGGGAGTTGGTACGAGCAGTACTTC. Its protein is CASSQTSGSWYEQYF.

This clonotype was seen repeatedly, ten times or more. The V call is TRBV5-1, the J call TRBJ1-1; tentative D call: TRBD1 (6 bases). V lost 1 base to trimming and J lost 5 bases, with 18 bases between them. The germline V gene has CDR1 SGHRS and CDR2 YFSETQ. The CDR3 consists of 16 residues. The CDR3 loop is CASSLLGQGMETEAFF. The CDR3 coding sequence is TGCGCCAGCAGCTTGTTAGGGCAGGGGATGGAGACTGAAGCTTTCTTT.

This clonotype was picked up many times. The V and J genes are TRBV11-1 and TRBJ2-7; D unresolved. The CDR3 covers 14 residues. Germline CDR1 and CDR2: SGHAT and FQDESV (reference sequence). V lost 5 bases and J 3 bases, leaving 14 bases between the germline ends. The DNA for the CDR3 is TGTGCCAGCAGCCCAAAGACTCACGTCTACGAGCAGTACTTC. This encodes CASSPKTHVYEQYF.

The gene calls are TRBV19 and TRBJ2-1; 11 bases agree with TRBD2. The CDR3 extends over 15 amino acids. V shed 4 bases, J shed 9 bases, and the junction held 8 bases outside the gene matches. From germline, CDR1 is LNHDA and CDR2 SQIVND (reference sequence). CDR3 loop: CASSNRGLAAGEQFF. In DNA, the CDR3 is TGTGCCAGTAGTAACCGGGGACTAGCGGCGGGTGAGCAGTTCTTC. The full variable domain, in which reference TRBV19 and TRBJ2-1 provide the parts outside the CDR3, is DGGITQSPKYLFRKEGQNVTLSCEQNLNHDAMYWYRQDPGQGLRLIYYSQIVNDFQKGDIAEGYSVSREKKESFPLTVTSAQKNPTAFYLCASSNRGLAAGEQFFGPGTRLTVL.

This clonotype was detected ten times or more. The chain links TRBV20-1 to TRBJ2-2; D is unclear. Trimming removed 1 base from V and 7 bases from J, with 16 bases in between. Germline V CDR1 and CDR2: DFQATT, SNEGSKA (reference sequence). This CDR3 spans 15 amino acids. The CDR3 nucleotides are TGCAGTGCTAGAGTCTCGAGAGCACCTTTCGGGGAGCTGTTTTTT. Encoded protein: CSARVSRAPFGELFF.

Many counts were recorded for this clonotype. The chain recombines TRBV28 with TRBJ2-7; D is possibly TRBD2 (5 bases). In germline, CDR1 is MDHEN, CDR2 SYDVKM. CDR3 length equals 11 residues. V was shortened by 5 bases and J by 9 bases, with 11 bases between the two germline ends. The CDR3 reads CASSGPRGQYF. The CDR3 bases are TGTGCCAGCAGTGGGCCTCGGGGGCAGTACTTC.

The table lists this clonotype with many counts. V usage is TRBV12-3 or TRBV12-4 and J usage is TRBJ1-5, with D possibly TRBD1 on 5 matching bases. The CDR3 covers 14 residues. The ends were cut back, 6 bases at V and 4 bases at J, with 13 bases in the middle. The CDR3 loop is CASRSGTQNQPQHF. Here the CDR3 DNA reads TGTGCCAGCAGATCCGGGACTCAAAATCAGCCCCAGCATTTT.

Turning to this clonotype: One end of the junction varies from germline; a read error may be responsible. The chain has TRBV7-2 and TRBJ2-6; weak D call: TRBD1 (5 bases). The V gene's germline CDR1 is SGHTA and CDR2 FQGNSA. This CDR3 has 15 amino acids. CDR3 nucleotides: TGTGCCAGCAGCTTCCAGGGTATTGGGGCCAACGTCCTTACTTTC. It translates to CASSFQGIGANVLTF.

This clonotype was picked up one time. This chain joins TRBV7-9 and TRBJ2-6, with D possibly called TRBD1 or TRBD2 (5 bases each). Between the trimmed V and J ends, which lost 8 bases and 0 bases, there was a span of 14 bases. Germline V CDR1 and CDR2: SEHNR, FQNEAQ (reference sequence). This CDR3 comprises 16 residues. For the CDR3, the DNA is TGTGCCAGCGGCCAAGCAGGGAGCTCTGGGGCCAACGTCCTGACTTTC. Its protein product is CASGQAGSSGANVLTF. Variable domain in full (rest from reference TRBV7-9 and TRBJ2-6): DTGVSQNPRHKITKRGQNVTFRCDPISEHNRLYWYRQTLGQGPEFLTYFQNEAQLEKSRLLSDRFSAERPKGSFSTLEIQRTEQGDSAMYLCASGQAGSSGANVLTFGAGSRLTVL.

This clonotype was seen ten or more times. The chain links TRBV5-1 to TRBJ2-2, with TRBD1 as a possible D gene (6 bases). Germline V gives CDR1 SGHRS, CDR2 YFSETQ. V lost 5 bases and J lost 3, with 14 bases in between. This CDR3 is 15 amino acids long. CDR3 sequence: CASSSSDRYTGELFF. Here the CDR3 DNA reads TGCGCCAGCAGTTCCTCGGACAGATACACCGGGGAGCTGTTTTTT.

Comment on this clonotype: A much more abundant neighbour one base away suggests this may be a read error. V gene TRBV11-2 combines with J gene TRBJ2-1; the D gene could be TRBD1 or TRBD2 (9 bases each). CDR1 is SGHAT and CDR2 is FQNNGV in the germline V gene. The CDR3 is made up of 15 amino acids. The CDR3 loop reads CASSRTGGGRDEQLF. CDR3 in DNA: TGTGCCAGCAGCCGTACAGGGGGCGGGAGGGATGAGCAGTTGTTC.

This clonotype was seen at least ten times. This sequence joins TRBV7-2 and TRBJ1-6; D gene ambiguous. The CDR3 contains 14 residues. With 1 base removed from V and 9 bases from J, the gap between germline ends came to 10 bases. Per germline, CDR1 SGHTA and CDR2 FQGNSA. In DNA form, the CDR3 reads TGTGCCAGCAGCTTAGACGGCGGGGTTTCACCCCTCCACTTT. Amino acids: CASSLDGGVSPLHF.